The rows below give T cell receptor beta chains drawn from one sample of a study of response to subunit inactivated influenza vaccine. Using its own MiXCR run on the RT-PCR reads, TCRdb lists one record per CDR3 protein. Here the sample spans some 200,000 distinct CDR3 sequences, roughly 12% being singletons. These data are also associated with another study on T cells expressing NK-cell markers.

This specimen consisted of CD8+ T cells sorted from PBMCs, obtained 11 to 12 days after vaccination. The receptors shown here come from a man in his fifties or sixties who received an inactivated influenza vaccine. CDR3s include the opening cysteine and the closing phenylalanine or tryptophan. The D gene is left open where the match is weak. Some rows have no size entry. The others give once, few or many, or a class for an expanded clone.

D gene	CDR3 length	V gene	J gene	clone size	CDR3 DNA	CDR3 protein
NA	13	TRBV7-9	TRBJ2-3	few	TGTGCCAGCCTTTTGGCTGCCACAGATACGCAGTATTTT	CASLLAATDTQYF
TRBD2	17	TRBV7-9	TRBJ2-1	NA	TGTGCCAGCTCCTATCCGCCTAGCGGGAGCTCCTACAATGAGCAGTTCTTC	CASSYPPSGSSYNEQFF
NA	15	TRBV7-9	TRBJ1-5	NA	TGTGCCAGCAGCTTAGGGGGATATAGCAATCAGCCCCAGCATTTT	CASSLGGYSNQPQHF
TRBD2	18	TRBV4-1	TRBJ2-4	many	TGCGCCAGCAGCCAAGACGAGGGACTAGAACTAGCCAAAAACATTCAGTACTTC	CASSQDEGLELAKNIQYF
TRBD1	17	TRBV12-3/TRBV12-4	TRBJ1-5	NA	TGTGCCAGCAGTTTTGGGACAGGGGGTCCGGGCAATCAGCCCCAGCATTTT	CASSFGTGGPGNQPQHF
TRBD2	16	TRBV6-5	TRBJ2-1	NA	TGTGCCAGCAGTTACTTCCAAGCGGGGGGCTACCATGAGCAGTTCTTC	CASSYFQAGGYHEQFF
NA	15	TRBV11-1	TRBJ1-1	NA	TGTGCCAGCAGCTCTACTTGGACAGATAACACTGAAGCTTTCTTT	CASSSTWTDNTEAFF
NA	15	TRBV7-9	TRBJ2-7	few	TGTGCCAGCAGCTCAATACTCACACAGGGACAAGAGCAGTACTTC	CASSSILTQGQEQYF
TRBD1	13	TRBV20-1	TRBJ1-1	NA	TGCAGTGCTAGAGGGGACAGGGGAGCTGAAGCTTTCTTT	CSARGDRGAEAFF
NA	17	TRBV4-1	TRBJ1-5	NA	TGCGCCAGCAGCCAAGACTACAGCTCCGGGGGCCTATTAGCCCAGCATTTT	CASSQDYSSGGLLAQHF
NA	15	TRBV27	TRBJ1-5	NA	TGTGCCAGCAGTTTATTAGGGTTTGGCAATCAGCCCCAGCATTTT	CASSLLGFGNQPQHF
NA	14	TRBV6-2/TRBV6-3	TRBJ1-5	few	TGTGCCAGCAGTTACTCTGGGGGCATGCAGCCCCAGCATTTT	CASSYSGGMQPQHF
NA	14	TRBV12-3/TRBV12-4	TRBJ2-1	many	TGTGCCAGCAGGGCGGAGGGTTCCTACAATGAGCAGTTCTTC	CASRAEGSYNEQFF
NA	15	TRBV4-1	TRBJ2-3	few	TGCGCCAGCAGCCTGCGGAAGGATGGCGCAGATACGCAGTATTTT	CASSLRKDGADTQYF
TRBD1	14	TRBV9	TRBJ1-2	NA	TGTGCCAGCAGCAAAGGACAGGGCTTAAGGGGCTACACCTTC	CASSKGQGLRGYTF
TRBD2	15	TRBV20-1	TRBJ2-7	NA	TGCAGTGCTAGACCTATTAGCGGGGGGGCCTACGAGCAGTACTTC	CSARPISGGAYEQYF